The 17 T cell receptor beta chains below were found in one sample sequenced in a study of early T cells in non-severe SARS-CoV-2 infection. MiXCR, run by TCRdb on the 5' RACE reads, gives a single entry per CDR3 protein. The repertoire holds approximately 19,000 distinct CDR3 sequences, with about 5.5% as singletons. Sequencing was done on a sample of whole blood. The receptors come from an adult who was a healthcare worker with PCR-confirmed SARS-CoV-2 infection or an uninfected control (not recorded which).

The sample holds many counts of this clonotype. The V and J genes are TRBV7-8 and TRBJ2-4, with TRBD2 as a possible D gene (5 bases). The CDR3 spans 16 residues. The germline gives CDR1 SGHVS, CDR2 FQNEAQ. Trimming shortened V by 0 bases and J by 0 bases, and 9 bases separated the two germline ends. CDR3 in amino acids: CASSLARALAKNIQYF. CDR3 in DNA: TGTGCCAGCAGCTTAGCGCGGGCTTTAGCCAAAAACATTCAGTACTTC.

This clonotype was detected a few times. The chain combines TRBV7-8 with TRBJ2-7; perhaps TRBD1 as D (6 bases). Germline loops: CDR1 SGHVS, CDR2 FQNEAQ. Trimming shortened V by 5 bases and J by 7 bases, and 18 bases separated the two germline ends. The CDR3 contains 14 residues. The CDR3 protein is CASSLGRGGREQYV. Here the CDR3 DNA reads TGTGCCAGCAGCCTTGGAAGAGGGGGTCGGGAGCAGTACGTC.

Relative to its sample, this clonotype is medium-sized. The chain combines TRBV5-1 with TRBJ1-1; TRBD1 matches 11 bases. The CDR3 covers 14 residues. Trimming took 4 bases from V and 8 from J; bases not matched to a gene: 7. In germline, CDR1 is SGHRS, CDR2 YFSETQ. The CDR3 reads CASSPGQGATEAFF. CDR3 nucleotide sequence: TGCGCCAGCAGCCCTGGACAGGGGGCAACGGAAGCTTTCTTT. Filled out from reference TRBV5-1 and TRBJ1-1, the complete variable domain reads KAGVTQTPRYLIKTRGQQVTLSCSPISGHRSVSWYQQTPGQGLQFLFEYFSETQRNKGNFPGRFSGRQFSNSRSEMNVSTLELGDSALYLCASSPGQGATEAFFGQGTRLTVV.

This clonotype was observed many times. The V gene is TRBV19, the J gene TRBJ2-1; 11 bases line up with TRBD2. The V segment lost 6 bases and the J segment 8 bases; nucleotides outside the gene matches: 3. The CDR3 has 13 amino acids. The germline CDR1 and CDR2 sequences are LNHDA and SQIVND (reference sequence). The CDR3 region is CASRTSGNHEQFF. CDR3 DNA: TGTGCCAGTAGGACTAGCGGGAACCATGAGCAGTTCTTC.

This clonotype was observed at least ten times. This chain joins TRBV6-6 and TRBJ1-2; D perhaps matches TRBD1 (6 bases). CDR1 and CDR2 (germline): MNHNY, SVGAGI (reference sequence). The CDR3 consists of 15 residues. Trimming removed 5 bases at V and 4 bases at J, with 17 bases between. CDR3 nucleotide sequence: TGTGCCAGCAGTCTCGAGACAGGTTTTACCTATGGCTACACCTTC. Translating it yields CASSLETGFTYGYTF.

The sample holds many counts of this clonotype. The chain combines TRBV18 with TRBJ2-4; possible D gene TRBD1, 6 bases. Trimming removed 3 bases at V and 7 bases at J, with 16 bases between. This CDR3 is 15 amino acids long. Germline assignment: CDR1 KGHSH and CDR2 LQKENI. The CDR3 spells CASSPFRGAGNIQYF. For the CDR3, the DNA is TGTGCCAGCTCACCTTTCAGGGGTGCCGGGAACATTCAGTACTTC.

This rearrangement joins TRBV19 to TRBJ2-3; 7 bases align to TRBD2. Germline V lookup: CDR1 LNHDA, CDR2 SQIVND (reference sequence). The junction had 8 bases not matched to a gene; V was cut back by 4 bases and J by 4 bases. The CDR3 contains 15 residues. In nucleotides, the CDR3 is TGTGCCAGTAGTAACCCGACCAGCGGGGCAGATACGCAGTATTTT. Translating gives CASSNPTSGADTQYF.

This clonotype showed up many times. The V call is TRBV27, the J call TRBJ2-1, with D possibly being TRBD1 (6 bases). This CDR3 spans 14 amino acids. Per the germline V gene, CDR1 is MNHEY and CDR2 is SMNVEV (reference sequence). The germline V and J ends were trimmed by 6 bases and 11 bases, with 20 bases remaining between them. The CDR3, as DNA: TGTGCCAGCAGCTCCGCCATAAACAGGGCACAGCAGTTCTTC. Translation gives CASSSAINRAQQFF.

The chain links TRBV7-2 to TRBJ2-3, with TRBD2 matching over 11 bases. V trimming: 5 bases; J trimming: 3 bases; junction bases outside the gene matches: 7. CDR1 and CDR2 from the germline V gene are SGHTA and FQGNSA. This CDR3 comprises 16 residues. This chain's CDR3 is CASSVGLAGYTDTQYF. CDR3 bases: TGTGCCAGCAGCGTCGGACTAGCGGGTTATACAGATACGCAGTATTTT. Filled out from reference TRBV7-2 and TRBJ2-3, the complete variable domain reads GAGVSQSPSNKVTEKGKDVELRCDPISGHTALYWYRQSLGQGLEFLIYFQGNSAPDKSGLPSDRFSAERTGGSVSTLTIQRTQQEDSAVYLCASSVGLAGYTDTQYFGPGTRLTVL.

In this sample, this clonotype turned up many times. The gene calls are TRBV29-1 and TRBJ2-1; a possible D gene is TRBD1 (6 bases). V shed 6 bases and J shed 6 bases, with 9 bases lying between them. The CDR3 spans 11 residues. CDR1 and CDR2 (germline): SQVTM, ANQGSEA. Here the CDR3 reads CSVYRVNEQFF. The CDR3 DNA follows: TGCAGCGTCTACAGGGTCAATGAGCAGTTCTTC.

This clonotype was recorded many times. The chain uses TRBV6-9 and TRBJ2-7, with D unresolved. CDR3 size: 12 residues. Per the germline V gene, CDR1 is MNHGY and CDR2 is SVAAGI. Trimming took off 7 bases at V and 6 bases at J, with 13 bases between the two ends. In DNA form, the CDR3 reads TGTGCCAGCACCCCCCGATCTTCCGAGCAGTACGTC. Residues: CASTPRSSEQYV.

The chain employs TRBV7-2 and TRBJ1-1; D gene unclear. Germline V lookup: CDR1 SGHTA, CDR2 FQGNSA. V gave up 2 bases and J gave up 6 bases, with 10 bases separating them. This CDR3 spans 13 amino acids. The CDR3 is CASSLRSHPEAFF. CDR3 DNA sequence: TGTGCCAGCAGCTTAAGATCACACCCTGAAGCTTTCTTT.

Many counts were recorded for this clonotype. The V and J genes are TRBV4-2 and TRBJ1-4; TRBD1 is a possible D gene (5 bases). Germline CDR1 reads LGHNA; CDR2 reads YNFKEQ. Trimming took off 1 base at V and 0 bases at J, with 15 bases between the two ends. CDR3 length: 18 amino acids. The CDR3 bases are TGTGCCAGCAGCCAAGGTTCAGGGTTCCGAGCAACTAATGAAAAACTGTTTTTT. Amino acids: CASSQGSGFRATNEKLFF.

This clonotype has at least ten counts. The J gene is TRBJ2-1, the V gene TRBV27; 8 bases match TRBD2. This CDR3 has 15 amino acids. The V and J ends lost 5 bases and 5 bases, in that order; junction bases with no gene match: 8. Germline V gene lookup returns CDR1 MNHEY and CDR2 SMNVEV (reference sequence). The CDR3 sequence: CASSLKGLVDNEQFF. The CDR3 DNA follows: TGTGCCAGCAGTCTCAAGGGACTAGTTGACAATGAGCAGTTCTTC.

This clonotype was seen many times. The V call is TRBV20-1, the J call TRBJ2-2; 7 nucleotides match TRBD1. CDR3 length: 16 amino acids. Germline loops: CDR1 DFQATT, CDR2 SNEGSKA (reference sequence). Trimming removed 3 bases from V and 1 base from J; junction bases left unmatched: 8. The CDR3 DNA reads as TGCAGTGCTAGGGGGCCGGGACAGAGGAACACCGGGGAGCTGTTTTTT. Translated: CSARGPGQRNTGELFF.

By share, this clonotype counts as medium-sized (0.01 to 0.1%). The genes are TRBV7-8 and TRBJ1-5; 9 bases map to TRBD1. The V and J ends lost 5 bases and 3 bases, in that order; junction bases with no gene match: 5. Per the germline V gene, CDR1 is SGHVS and CDR2 is FQNEAQ. The CDR3 contains 15 residues. CDR3 region: CASSPTGGTNQPQHF. The DNA of the CDR3 is TGTGCCAGCAGCCCGACAGGGGGAACCAATCAGCCCCAGCATTTT.

This clonotype was observed at least ten times. This chain uses TRBV27 with TRBJ2-5; the match to TRBD2 covers 13 bases. Looked up from germline, CDR1 is MNHEY and CDR2 is SMNVEV (reference sequence). Trimming at V came to 4 bases and at J to 6 bases, leaving 8 bases not matched to a gene. This CDR3 is 16 amino acids long. The CDR3 DNA sequence: TGTGCCAGCAGTTCCACGGGACTAGCGGGATCACAGACCCAGTACTTC. Translation: CASSSTGLAGSQTQYF.